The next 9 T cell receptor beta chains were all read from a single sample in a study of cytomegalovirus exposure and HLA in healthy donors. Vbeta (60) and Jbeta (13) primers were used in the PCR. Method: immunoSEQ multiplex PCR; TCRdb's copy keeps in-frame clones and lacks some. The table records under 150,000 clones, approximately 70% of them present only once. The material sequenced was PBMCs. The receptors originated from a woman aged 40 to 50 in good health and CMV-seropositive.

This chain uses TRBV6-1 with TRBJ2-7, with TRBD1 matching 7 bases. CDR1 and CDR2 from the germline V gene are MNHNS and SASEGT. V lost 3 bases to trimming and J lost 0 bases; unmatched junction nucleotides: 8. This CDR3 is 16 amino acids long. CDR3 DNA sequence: TGTGCCAGCAGTGATTGGGGGACAGAACTCTCCTACGAGCAGTACTTC. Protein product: CASSDWGTELSYEQYF.

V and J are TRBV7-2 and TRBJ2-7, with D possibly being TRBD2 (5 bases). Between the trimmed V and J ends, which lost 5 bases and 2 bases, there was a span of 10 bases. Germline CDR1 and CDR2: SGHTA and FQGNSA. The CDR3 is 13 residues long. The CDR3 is CASSVSVPYEQYF. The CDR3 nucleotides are TGTGCCAGCAGCGTTAGCGTTCCCTACGAGCAGTACTTC.

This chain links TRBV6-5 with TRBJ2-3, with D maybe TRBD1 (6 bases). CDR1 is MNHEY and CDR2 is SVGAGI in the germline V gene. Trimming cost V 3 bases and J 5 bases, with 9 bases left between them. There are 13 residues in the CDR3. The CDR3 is CASSYKTGDTQYF. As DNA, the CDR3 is TGTGCCAGCAGTTATAAGACAGGAGATACGCAGTATTTT.

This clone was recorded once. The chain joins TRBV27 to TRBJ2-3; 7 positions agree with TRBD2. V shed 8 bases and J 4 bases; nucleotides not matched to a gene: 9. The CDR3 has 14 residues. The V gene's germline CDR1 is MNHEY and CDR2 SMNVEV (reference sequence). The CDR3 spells CASGTWGGSDTQYF. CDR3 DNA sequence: TGTGCCAGCGGGACGTGGGGGGGGTCAGATACGCAGTATTTT.

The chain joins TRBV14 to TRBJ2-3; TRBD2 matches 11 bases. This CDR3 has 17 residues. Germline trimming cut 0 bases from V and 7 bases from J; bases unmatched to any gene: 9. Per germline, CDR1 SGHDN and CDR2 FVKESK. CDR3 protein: CASSQDSPGLAGYTQYF. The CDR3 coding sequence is TGTGCCAGCAGCCAAGATTCCCCCGGACTAGCGGGCTATACGCAGTATTTT.

The CDR3 DNA reads as TGTGCCAGCACTGCGGGGCAGAAGAACACTGAAGCTTTCTTT. Its translation is CASTAGQKNTEAFF. The V call is TRBV6-6, the J call TRBJ1-1; maybe TRBD1 (5 bases). The V gene's germline CDR1 is MNHNY and CDR2 SVGAGI (reference sequence). V was shortened by 7 bases and J by 1 base, with 13 bases between the two germline ends. CDR3 size: 14 residues.

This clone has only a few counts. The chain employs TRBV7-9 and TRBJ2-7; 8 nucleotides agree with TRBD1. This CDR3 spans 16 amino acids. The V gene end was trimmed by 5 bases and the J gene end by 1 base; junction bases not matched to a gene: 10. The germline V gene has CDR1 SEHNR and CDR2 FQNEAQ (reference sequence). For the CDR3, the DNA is TGTGCCAGCAGCACCTACAGGGGGGACAAATCCTACGAGCAGTACTTC. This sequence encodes CASSTYRGDKSYEQYF.

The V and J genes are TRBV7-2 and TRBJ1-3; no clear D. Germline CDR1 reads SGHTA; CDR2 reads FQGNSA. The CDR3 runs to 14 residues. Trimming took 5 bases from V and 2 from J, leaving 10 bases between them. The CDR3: CASSPSRPGNTIYF. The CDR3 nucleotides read TGTGCCAGCAGCCCTTCCAGGCCTGGAAACACCATATATTTT.

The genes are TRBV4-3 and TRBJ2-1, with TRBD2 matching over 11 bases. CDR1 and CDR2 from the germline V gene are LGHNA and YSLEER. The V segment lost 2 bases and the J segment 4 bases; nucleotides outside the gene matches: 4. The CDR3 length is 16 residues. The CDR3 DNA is TGCGCCAGCAGCCAAACGGCTAGCGGGGGGTACAATGAGCAGTTCTTC. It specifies CASSQTASGGYNEQFF.